This T cell receptor beta chain was recorded in a study of cytomegalovirus exposure and HLA in healthy donors. Concerning this clone itself: Its target is not known.

Study results and caveats: Later, an analysis found that common viral pathogens appeared to be linked with several of the most significant clusters.

The study ran its PCR with 60 Vbeta and 13 Jbeta primers. TCRdb's copy holds only in-frame clones and misses some; the assay was immunoSEQ multiplex PCR. The sample consists of around 91,000 clones, approximately 89% of them appearing once. Germline CDR1 GTSNPN, CDR2 SVGIG (reference sequence). The CDR3 is 14 amino acids. V lost 7 bases, J lost 2 bases, and 17 bases lay in between. Sequencing used PBMCs. The rearrangement links TRBV30 to TRBJ2-5; tentative D call: TRBD1 (6 bases). The TCR was taken from a man aged 25-45 years in good health and CMV-seropositive. The CDR3 here is CASHRGGRQETQYF. As DNA, the CDR3 is TGTGCCTCCCACCGAGGGGGACGGCAAGAGACCCAGTACTTC.